This T cell receptor beta chain is from a study of identical twins. The ends were cut back, 6 bases at V and 5 bases at J, with 10 bases in the middle. This CDR3 contains 12 residues. The germline V gene has CDR1 MNHEY and CDR2 SVGAGI. This clonotype was picked up a small number of times. MiXCR, run by TCRdb on the 5' RACE reads, gives a single entry per CDR3 protein. The table includes some 1,600,000 distinct CDR3 sequences, about 30% detected once. This clonotype was sampled from a newborn girl in good health. This chain links TRBV6-5 with TRBJ1-1, with a weak D call TRBD1 (5 bases). The sequenced sample consisted of cord blood. The CDR3 nucleotides read TGTGCCAGCAGACGGCGACAGACTGAAGCTTTCTTT. This sequence encodes CASRRRQTEAFF.